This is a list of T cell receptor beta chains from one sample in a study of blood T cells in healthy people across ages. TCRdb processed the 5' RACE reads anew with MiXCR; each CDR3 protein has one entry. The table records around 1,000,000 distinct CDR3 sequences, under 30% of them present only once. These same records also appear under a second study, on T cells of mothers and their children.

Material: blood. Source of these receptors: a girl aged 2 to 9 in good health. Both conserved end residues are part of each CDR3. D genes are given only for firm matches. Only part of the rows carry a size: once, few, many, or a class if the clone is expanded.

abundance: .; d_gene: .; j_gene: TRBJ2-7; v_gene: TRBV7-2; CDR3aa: CASSWAGPTYEQYF; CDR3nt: TGTGCCAGCAGCTGGGCGGGCCCCACCTACGAGCAGTACTTC
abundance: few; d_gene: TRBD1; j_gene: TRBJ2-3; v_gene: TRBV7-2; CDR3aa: CASSWPGDSVTDTQYF; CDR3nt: TGTGCCAGCAGCTGGCCTGGGGACAGCGTGACAGATACGCAGTATTTT
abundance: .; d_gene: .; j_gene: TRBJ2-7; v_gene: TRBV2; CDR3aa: CATDQGNPYEQYF; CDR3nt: TGTGCCACCGATCAGGGTAACCCCTACGAGCAGTACTTC
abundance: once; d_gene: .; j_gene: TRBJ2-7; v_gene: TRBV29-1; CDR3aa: CSVEDAGDTYEQYF; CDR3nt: TGCAGCGTTGAAGATGCAGGCGATACCTACGAGCAGTACTTC
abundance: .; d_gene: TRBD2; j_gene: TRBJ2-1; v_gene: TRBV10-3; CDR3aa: CAIGKREGYNEQFF; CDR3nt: TGTGCCATCGGCAAGCGGGAGGGATACAATGAGCAGTTCTTC
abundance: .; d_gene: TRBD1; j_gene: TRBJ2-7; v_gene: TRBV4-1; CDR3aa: CASSQVAQGSYEQYF; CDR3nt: TGCGCCAGCAGCCAAGTCGCACAGGGGTCCTACGAGCAGTACTTC
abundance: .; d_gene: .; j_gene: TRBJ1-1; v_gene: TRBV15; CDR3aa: CATSRDGFEAFF; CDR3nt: TGTGCCACCAGCAGGGACGGATTTGAAGCTTTCTTT
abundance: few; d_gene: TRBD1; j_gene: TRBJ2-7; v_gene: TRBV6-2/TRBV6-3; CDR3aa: CASSGSPGQGPYEQYF; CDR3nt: TGTGCCAGCAGTGGATCTCCGGGACAGGGACCCTACGAGCAGTACTTC
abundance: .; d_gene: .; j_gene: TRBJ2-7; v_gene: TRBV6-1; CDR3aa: CASSERPGLTYEQYF; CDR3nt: TGTGCCAGCAGTGAACGTCCGGGGCTAACCTACGAGCAGTACTTC
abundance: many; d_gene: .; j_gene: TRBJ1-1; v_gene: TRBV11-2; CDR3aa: CASSLESVNTEAFF; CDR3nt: TGTGCCAGCAGCTTAGAATCAGTGAACACTGAAGCTTTCTTT
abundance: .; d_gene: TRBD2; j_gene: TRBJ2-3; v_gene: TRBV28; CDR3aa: CASSGRDYDQLNTQYF; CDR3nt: TGTGCCAGCAGCGGCCGGGACTACGATCAACTTAATACGCAGTATTTT
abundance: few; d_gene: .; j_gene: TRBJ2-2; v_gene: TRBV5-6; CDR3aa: CASSSFLGVDRDLAGELFF; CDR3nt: TGTGCCAGCAGCTCGTTTCTCGGGGTGGACCGGGACTTGGCCGGGGAGCTGTTTTTT
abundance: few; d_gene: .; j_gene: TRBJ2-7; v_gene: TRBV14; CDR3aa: CASSQGDSSFYQQYF; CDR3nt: TGTGCCAGCAGCCAAGGGGACTCTTCCTTCTACCAGCAGTACTTC
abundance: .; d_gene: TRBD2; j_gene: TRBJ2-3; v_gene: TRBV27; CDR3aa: CASRSLADSTDTQYF; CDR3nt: TGTGCCAGCAGGTCGCTAGCGGATAGCACAGATACGCAGTATTTT
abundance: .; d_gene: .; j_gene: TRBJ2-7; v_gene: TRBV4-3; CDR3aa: CASSQDARGSYEQYF; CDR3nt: TGCGCCAGCAGCCAAGACGCCAGGGGCTCCTACGAGCAGTACTTC
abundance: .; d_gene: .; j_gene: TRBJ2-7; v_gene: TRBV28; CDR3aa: CASSSAEQTHYEQYF; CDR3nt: TGTGCCAGCAGTTCGGCGGAACAGACCCACTACGAGCAGTACTTC
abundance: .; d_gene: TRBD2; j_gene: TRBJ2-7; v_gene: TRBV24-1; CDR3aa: CATSDRTSGTFYEQYF; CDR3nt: TGTGCCACCAGTGATCGGACTAGCGGGACGTTCTACGAGCAGTACTTC
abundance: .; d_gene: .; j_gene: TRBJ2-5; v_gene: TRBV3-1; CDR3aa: CASSQATGVKGTQYF; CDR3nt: TGTGCCAGCAGCCAGGCGACCGGGGTAAAAGGGACCCAGTACTTC
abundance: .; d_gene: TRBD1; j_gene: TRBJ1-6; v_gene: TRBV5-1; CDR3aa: CASSPGTGGESPLHF; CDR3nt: TGCGCCAGCAGCCCCGGGACAGGGGGCGAATCACCCCTCCACTTT
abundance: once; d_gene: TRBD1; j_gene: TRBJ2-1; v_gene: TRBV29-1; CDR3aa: CSVEPGQGTDEQFF; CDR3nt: TGCAGCGTCGAACCCGGACAGGGAACAGATGAGCAGTTCTTC
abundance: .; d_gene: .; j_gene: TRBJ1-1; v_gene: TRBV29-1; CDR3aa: CSVESLYLTEAFF; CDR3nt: TGCAGCGTTGAGAGCCTTTACCTCACTGAAGCTTTCTTT
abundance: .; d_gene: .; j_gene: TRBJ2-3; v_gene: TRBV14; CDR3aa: CASSRQYTDTQYF; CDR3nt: TGTGCCAGCAGCCGGCAATACACAGATACGCAGTATTTT
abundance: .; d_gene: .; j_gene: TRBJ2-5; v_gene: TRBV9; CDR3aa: CASSVGWAGEQYF; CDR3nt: TGTGCCAGCAGCGTAGGTTGGGCAGGTGAGCAGTACTTC
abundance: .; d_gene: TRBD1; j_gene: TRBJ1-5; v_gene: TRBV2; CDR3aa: CASRGDRDNQPQHF; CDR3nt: TGTGCCAGCAGGGGGGACAGGGACAATCAGCCCCAGCATTTT
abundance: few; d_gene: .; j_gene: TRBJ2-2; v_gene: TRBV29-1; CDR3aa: CSVGVNTGELFF; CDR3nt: TGCAGCGTTGGCGTTAACACCGGGGAGCTGTTTTTT
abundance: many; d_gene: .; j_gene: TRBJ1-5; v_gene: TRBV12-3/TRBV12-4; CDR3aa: CASSLRGQPQHF; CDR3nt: TGTGCCAGCAGTTTAAGGGGTCAGCCCCAGCATTTT
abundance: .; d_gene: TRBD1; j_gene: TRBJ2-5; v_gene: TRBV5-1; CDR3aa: CASSLAGTGAVETQYF; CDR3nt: TGCGCCAGCAGCTTGGCCGGCACAGGGGCAGTGGAGACCCAGTACTTC
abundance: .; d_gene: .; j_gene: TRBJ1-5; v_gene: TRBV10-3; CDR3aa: CAINAGTSNQPQHF; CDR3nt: TGTGCCATCAACGCAGGTACTAGCAATCAGCCCCAGCATTTT
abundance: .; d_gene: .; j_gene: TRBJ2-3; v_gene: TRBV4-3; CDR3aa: CASSQGVDSTQYF; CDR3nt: TGCGCCAGCAGCCAAGGGGTCGATTCTACGCAGTATTTT
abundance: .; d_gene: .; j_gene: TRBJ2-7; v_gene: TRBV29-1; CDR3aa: CSVVRAGHYEQYF; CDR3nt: TGCAGCGTTGTTCGAGCGGGACACTACGAGCAGTACTTC
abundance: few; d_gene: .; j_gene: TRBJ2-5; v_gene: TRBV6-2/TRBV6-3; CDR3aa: CATGRNQETQYF; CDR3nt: TGTGCCACCGGCCGGAATCAAGAGACCCAGTACTTC
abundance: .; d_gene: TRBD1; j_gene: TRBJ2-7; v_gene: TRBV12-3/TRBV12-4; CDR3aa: CASSGTVRYEQYF; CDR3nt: TGTGCCAGTTCCGGGACAGTTCGCTACGAGCAGTACTTC
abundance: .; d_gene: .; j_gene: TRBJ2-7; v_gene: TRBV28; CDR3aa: CASSPPPPPTANYEQYF; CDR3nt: TGTGCCAGCAGTCCCCCGCCCCCTCCGACAGCCAATTACGAGCAGTACTTC
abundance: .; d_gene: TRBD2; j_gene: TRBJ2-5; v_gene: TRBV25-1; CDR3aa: CASSEAGGARETQYF; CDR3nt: TGTGCCAGCAGTGAGGCCGGGGGGGCGCGGGAGACCCAGTACTTC
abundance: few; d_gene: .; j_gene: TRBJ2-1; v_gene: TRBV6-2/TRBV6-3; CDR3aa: CASSLKGYVYNEQFF; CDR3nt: TGTGCCAGCAGTCTGAAGGGATATGTCTACAATGAGCAGTTCTTC
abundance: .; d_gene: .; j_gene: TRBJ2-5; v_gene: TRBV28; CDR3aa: CASSYILGEQYF; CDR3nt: TGTGCCAGCTCTTATATCCTGGGAGAGCAGTACTTC
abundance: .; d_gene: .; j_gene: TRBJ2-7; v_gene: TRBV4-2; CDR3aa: CASSQNFGTLSYEQYF; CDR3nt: TGTGCCAGCAGCCAAAATTTCGGGACCCTCTCCTACGAGCAGTACTTC
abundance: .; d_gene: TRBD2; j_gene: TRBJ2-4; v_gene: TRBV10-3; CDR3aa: CAISAGSGDFNIQYF; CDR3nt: TGTGCCATCAGTGCTGGTAGCGGGGATTTCAACATTCAGTACTTC
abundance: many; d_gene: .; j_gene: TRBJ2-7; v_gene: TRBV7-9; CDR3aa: CASSLIQGGEQYF; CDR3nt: TGTGCCAGCAGCTTAATACAGGGCGGCGAGCAGTACTTC
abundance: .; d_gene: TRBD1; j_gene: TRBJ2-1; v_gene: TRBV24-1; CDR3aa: CATSDISGTGSVNEQFF; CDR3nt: TGTGCCACCAGTGATATCTCCGGGACAGGGTCGGTCAATGAGCAGTTCTTC
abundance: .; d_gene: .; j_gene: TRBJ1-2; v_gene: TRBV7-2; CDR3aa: CASSHRQSPGGYTF; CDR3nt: TGTGCCAGCAGCCATAGACAGTCCCCGGGGGGCTACACCTTC
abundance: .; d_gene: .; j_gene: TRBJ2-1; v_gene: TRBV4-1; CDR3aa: CASSQGELDNKQFF; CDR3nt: TGCGCCAGCAGCCAGGGGGAACTAGACAATAAGCAGTTCTTC
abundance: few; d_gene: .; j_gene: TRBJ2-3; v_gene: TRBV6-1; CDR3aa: CASSPVLVFTDTQYF; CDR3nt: TGTGCCAGCTCCCCAGTGTTAGTATTCACAGATACGCAGTATTTT
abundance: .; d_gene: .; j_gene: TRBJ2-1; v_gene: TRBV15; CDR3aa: CATSRGRGANEQFF; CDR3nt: TGTGCCACCAGCAGAGGACGGGGAGCGAATGAGCAGTTCTTC
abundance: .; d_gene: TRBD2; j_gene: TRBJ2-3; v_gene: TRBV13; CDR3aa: CASSLGGLAGADTQYF; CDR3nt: TGTGCCAGCAGCTTAGGGGGACTAGCGGGAGCAGATACGCAGTATTTT
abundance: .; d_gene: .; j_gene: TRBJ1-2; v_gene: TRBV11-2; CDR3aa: CASSREVGNYGYTF; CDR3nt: TGTGCCAGCAGCAGGGAAGTGGGGAACTATGGCTACACCTTC
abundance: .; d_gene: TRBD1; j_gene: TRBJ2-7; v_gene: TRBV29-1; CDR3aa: CSVLNRDRGHEQYF; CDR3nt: TGCAGCGTGTTGAACCGGGACAGGGGGCATGAGCAGTACTTC
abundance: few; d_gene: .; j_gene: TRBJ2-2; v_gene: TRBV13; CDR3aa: CASSLRVNGGELFF; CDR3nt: TGTGCCAGCAGCCTGAGGGTGAACGGCGGGGAGCTGTTTTTT
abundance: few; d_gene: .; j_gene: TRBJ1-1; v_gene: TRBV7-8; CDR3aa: CASSRRGVDGEGRAEAFF; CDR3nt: TGTGCCAGCAGCCGTAGGGGGGTAGATGGGGAAGGAAGGGCTGAAGCTTTCTTT
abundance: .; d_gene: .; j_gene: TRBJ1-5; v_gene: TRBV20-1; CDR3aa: CSARRGGTSNQPQHF; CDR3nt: TGCAGTGCTAGGAGGGGCGGGACCAGCAATCAGCCCCAGCATTTT